This T cell receptor beta chain was recovered during a study of blood T cell repertoires in COVID-19. Germline CDR1 is SGHVS and CDR2 is FNYEAQ. The CDR3 runs 15 residues. Unmatched junction bases numbered 2, after V lost 1 base and J lost 5 bases. Assay: immunoSEQ multiplex PCR; the TCRdb copy retains only in-frame clones and omits some. The data show some 250,000 clones, roughly 84% seen once. The sequencing sample was made of peripheral blood. The chain joins TRBV7-6 to TRBJ1-4; 9 positions match TRBD1. This TCR derives from a man aged 35 to 55 with acute or convalescent COVID-19. This CDR3 is CASSLETGGNEKLFF. CDR3 DNA sequence: TGTGCCAGCAGCTTAGAGACAGGGGGAAATGAAAAACTGTTTTTT.